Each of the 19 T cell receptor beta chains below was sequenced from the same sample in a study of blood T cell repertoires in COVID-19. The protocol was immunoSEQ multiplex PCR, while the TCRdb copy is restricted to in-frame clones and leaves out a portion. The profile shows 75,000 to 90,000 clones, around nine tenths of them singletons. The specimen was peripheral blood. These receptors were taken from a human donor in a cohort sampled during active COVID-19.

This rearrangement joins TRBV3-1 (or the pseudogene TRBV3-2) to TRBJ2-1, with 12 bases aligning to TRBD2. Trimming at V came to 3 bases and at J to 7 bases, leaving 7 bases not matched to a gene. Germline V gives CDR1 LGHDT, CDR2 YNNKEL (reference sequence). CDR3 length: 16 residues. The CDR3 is CASSHSSGGVWNEQFF. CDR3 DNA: TGTGCCAGCAGCCACTCTAGCGGGGGGGTGTGGAATGAGCAGTTCTTC.

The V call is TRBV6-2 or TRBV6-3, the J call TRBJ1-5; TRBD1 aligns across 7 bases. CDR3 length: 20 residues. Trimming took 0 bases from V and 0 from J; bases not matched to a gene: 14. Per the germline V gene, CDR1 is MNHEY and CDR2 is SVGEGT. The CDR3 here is CASSYSMAGQMISSNQPQHF. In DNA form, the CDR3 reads TGTGCCAGCAGTTACTCGATGGCGGGACAGATGATTTCTAGCAATCAGCCCCAGCATTTT.

CDR3 in amino acids: CASSYGTSSYNEQFF. The CDR3 bases are TGTGCCAGCAGCTACGGGACATCTTCCTACAATGAGCAGTTCTTC. The chain recombines TRBV5-4 with TRBJ2-1; the D gene is possibly TRBD1 (6 bases). CDR3 size: 15 residues. Germline V gene sequence: CDR1 SGHNT, CDR2 YYREEE (reference sequence). V was trimmed by 3 bases and J by 1 base, leaving 11 bases between them.

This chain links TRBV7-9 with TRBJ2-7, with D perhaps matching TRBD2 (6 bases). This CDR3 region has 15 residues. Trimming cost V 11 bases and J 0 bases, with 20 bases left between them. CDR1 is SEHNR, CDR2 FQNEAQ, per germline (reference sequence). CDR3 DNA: TGTGCCGTTAGCCTCGGAGGGGCGAACTCCTACGAGCAGTACTTC. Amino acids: CAVSLGGANSYEQYF.

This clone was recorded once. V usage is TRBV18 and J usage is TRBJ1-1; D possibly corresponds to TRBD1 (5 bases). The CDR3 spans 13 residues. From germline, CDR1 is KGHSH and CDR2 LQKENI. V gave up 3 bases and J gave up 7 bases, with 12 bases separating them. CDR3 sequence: CASSPGGVFEAFF. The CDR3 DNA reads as TGTGCCAGCTCACCGGGAGGGGTGTTTGAAGCTTTCTTT. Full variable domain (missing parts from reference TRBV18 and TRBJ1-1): NAGVMQNPRHLVRRRGQEARLRCSPMKGHSHVYWYRQLPEEGLKFMVYLQKENIIDESGMPKERFSAEFPKEGPSILRIQQVVRGDSAAYFCASSPGGVFEAFFGQGTRLTVV.

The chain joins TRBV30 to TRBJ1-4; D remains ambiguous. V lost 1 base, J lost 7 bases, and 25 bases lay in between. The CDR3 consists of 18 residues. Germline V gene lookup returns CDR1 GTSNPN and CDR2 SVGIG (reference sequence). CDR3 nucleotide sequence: TGTGCCTGGAGTGACCCACACAAAAACAGCGGGATCAGTGAAAAACTGTTTTTT. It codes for CAWSDPHKNSGISEKLFF.

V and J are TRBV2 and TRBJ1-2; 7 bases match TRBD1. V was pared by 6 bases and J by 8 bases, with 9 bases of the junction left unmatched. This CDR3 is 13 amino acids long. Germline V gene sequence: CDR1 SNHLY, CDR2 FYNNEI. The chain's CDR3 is CASRGDSVEGYTF. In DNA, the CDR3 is TGTGCCAGCAGGGGGGACAGTGTTGAGGGCTACACCTTC.

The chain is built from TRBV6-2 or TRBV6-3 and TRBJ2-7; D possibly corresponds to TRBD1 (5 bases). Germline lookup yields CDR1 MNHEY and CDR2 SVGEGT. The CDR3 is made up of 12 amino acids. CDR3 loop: CASSYPGQGIGV. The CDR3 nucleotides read TGTGCCAGCAGTTACCCTGGCCAGGGAATAGGCGTC.

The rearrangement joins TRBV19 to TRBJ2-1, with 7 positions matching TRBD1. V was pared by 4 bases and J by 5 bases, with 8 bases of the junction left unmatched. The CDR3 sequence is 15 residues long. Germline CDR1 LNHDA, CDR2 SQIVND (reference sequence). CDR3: CASSTTGTADNEQFF. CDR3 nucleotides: TGTGCCAGTAGTACGACCGGGACAGCAGACAATGAGCAGTTCTTC.

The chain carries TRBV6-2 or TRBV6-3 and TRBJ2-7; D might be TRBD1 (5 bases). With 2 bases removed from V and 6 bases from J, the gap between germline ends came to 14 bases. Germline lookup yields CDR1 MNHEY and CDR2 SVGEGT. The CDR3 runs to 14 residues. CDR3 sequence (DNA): TGTGCCAGCAGTTACCTTGGACCCCAGGGCGAGCAGTACTTC. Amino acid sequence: CASSYLGPQGEQYF.

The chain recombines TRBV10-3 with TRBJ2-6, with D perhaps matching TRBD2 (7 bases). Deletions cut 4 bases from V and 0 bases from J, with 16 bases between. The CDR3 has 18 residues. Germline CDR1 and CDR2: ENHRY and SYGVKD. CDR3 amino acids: CAISGTGTTASGANVLTF. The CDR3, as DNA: TGTGCCATCAGTGGTACAGGGACTACCGCCTCTGGGGCCAACGTCCTGACTTTC.

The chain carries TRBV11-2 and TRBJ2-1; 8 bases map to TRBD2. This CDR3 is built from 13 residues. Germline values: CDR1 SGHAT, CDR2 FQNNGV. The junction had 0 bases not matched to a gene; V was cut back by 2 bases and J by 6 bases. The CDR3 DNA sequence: TGTGCCAGCAGCTTAAGCGGGGGCAATGAGCAGTTCTTC. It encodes CASSLSGGNEQFF.

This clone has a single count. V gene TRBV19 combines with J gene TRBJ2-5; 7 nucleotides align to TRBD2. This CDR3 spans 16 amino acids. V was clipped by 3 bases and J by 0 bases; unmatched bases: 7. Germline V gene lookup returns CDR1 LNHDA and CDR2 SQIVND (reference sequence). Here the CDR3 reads CASSIGWGGHQETQYF. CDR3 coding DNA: TGTGCCAGTAGTATCGGGTGGGGGGGACACCAAGAGACCCAGTACTTC.

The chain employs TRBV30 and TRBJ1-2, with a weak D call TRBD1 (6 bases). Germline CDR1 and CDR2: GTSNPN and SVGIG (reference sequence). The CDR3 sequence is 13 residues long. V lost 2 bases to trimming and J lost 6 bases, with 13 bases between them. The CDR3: CAWSTGLYDGYTF. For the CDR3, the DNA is TGTGCCTGGAGTACAGGGCTTTATGATGGCTACACCTTC.

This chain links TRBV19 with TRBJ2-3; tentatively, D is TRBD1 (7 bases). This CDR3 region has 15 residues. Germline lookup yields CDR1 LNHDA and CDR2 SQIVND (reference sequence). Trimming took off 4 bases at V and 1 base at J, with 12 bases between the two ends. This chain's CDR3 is CASSSQGGGTDTQYF. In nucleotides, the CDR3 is TGTGCCAGTAGTAGTCAGGGGGGAGGCACAGATACGCAGTATTTT.

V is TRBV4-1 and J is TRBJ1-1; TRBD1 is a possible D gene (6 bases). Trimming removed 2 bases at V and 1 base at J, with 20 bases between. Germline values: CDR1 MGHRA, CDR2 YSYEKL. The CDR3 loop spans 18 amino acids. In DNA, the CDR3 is TGCGCCAGCAGCCAATTGTCCTTACTAAGAGGGGGGAACACTGAAGCTTTCTTT. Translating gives CASSQLSLLRGGNTEAFF.

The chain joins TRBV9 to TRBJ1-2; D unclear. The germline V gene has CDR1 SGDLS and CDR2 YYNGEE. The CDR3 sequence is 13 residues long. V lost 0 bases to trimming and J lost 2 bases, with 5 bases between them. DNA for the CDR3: TGTGCCAGCAGCGTAGAACAGAACTATGGCTACACCTTC. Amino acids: CASSVEQNYGYTF.

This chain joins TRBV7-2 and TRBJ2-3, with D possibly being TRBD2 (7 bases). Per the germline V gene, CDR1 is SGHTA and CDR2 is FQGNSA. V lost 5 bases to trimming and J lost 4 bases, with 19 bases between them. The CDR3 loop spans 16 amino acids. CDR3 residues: CASSNNGGLMADTQYF. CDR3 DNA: TGTGCCAGCAGCAATAACGGGGGGCTCATGGCAGATACGCAGTATTTT.

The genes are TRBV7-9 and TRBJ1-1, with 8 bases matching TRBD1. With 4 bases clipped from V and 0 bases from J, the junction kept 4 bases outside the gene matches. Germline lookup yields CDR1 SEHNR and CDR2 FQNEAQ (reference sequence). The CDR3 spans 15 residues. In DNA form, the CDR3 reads TGTGCCAGCAGCTCTCAGGGGGCCTTGAACACTGAAGCTTTCTTT. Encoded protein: CASSSQGALNTEAFF.